The next 22 T cell receptor beta chains were all read from a single sample in a study of coeliac disease. Some clones are missing from TCRdb's copy, which holds only in-frame ones; the method was immunoSEQ multiplex PCR. Here the sample spans some 4,000 clones, roughly three fifths being singletons. Sequencing input: intraepithelial lymphocytes from the gut. The receptors shown here come from a human donor with active celiac disease.

The genes are TRBV7-9 and TRBJ2-7; 7 bases fit TRBD1. V trimming: 5 bases; J trimming: 2 bases; junction bases outside the gene matches: 3. CDR1 is SEHNR, CDR2 FQNEAQ, per germline (reference sequence). The CDR3 length is 13 residues. The CDR3 DNA reads as TGTGCCAGCAGCACCGGGACAGCCTACGAGCAGTACTTC. This sequence encodes CASSTGTAYEQYF.

This clone turned up a few times. This chain connects TRBV2 to TRBJ2-7; perhaps TRBD1 as D (6 bases). Germline-derived CDR1 and CDR2 are SNHLY and FYNNEI. V was trimmed by 7 bases and J by 7 bases, leaving 20 bases between them. The CDR3 spans 14 residues. This CDR3 reads CASNRVRFPFEQYF. The CDR3 coding sequence is TGTGCCAGCAACAGGGTAAGATTCCCGTTTGAGCAGTACTTC.

This clone appeared a few times. V is TRBV9 and J is TRBJ2-2, with 7 bases that match TRBD1. Germline CDR1 is SGDLS and CDR2 is YYNGEE. V lost 3 bases and J lost 7; bases outside the gene matches: 12. The CDR3 runs to 16 residues. CDR3 coding DNA: TGTGCCAGCAGCGGGGAAACAGGGGATTTGATCGGGGAGCTGTTTTTT. Its translation: CASSGETGDLIGELFF.

The rearrangement joins TRBV15 to TRBJ2-1, with 9 positions matching TRBD2. This CDR3 has 19 amino acids. V dropped 0 bases and J dropped 2; count of bases not matched to a gene: 11. CDR1 and CDR2 from the germline V gene are LNHNV and YYDKDF (reference sequence). CDR3 protein: CATSRDPPTSGLPYNEQFF. DNA of the CDR3: TGTGCCACCAGCAGAGACCCCCCGACTAGCGGCCTACCCTACAATGAGCAGTTCTTC.

The gene calls are TRBV7-8 and TRBJ2-1, with TRBD2 matching over 7 bases. Germline CDR1 SGHVS, CDR2 FQNEAQ. The ends lost 0 bases at V and 7 bases at J; junction bases unmatched: 18. The CDR3 runs 19 residues. The CDR3 coding sequence is TGTGCCAGCAGCTTAGCCCCGACTAGCTATATACATCCGGATAATGAGCAGTTCTTC. Translated: CASSLAPTSYIHPDNEQFF.

The chain couples TRBV10-1 to TRBJ2-3, with TRBD2 matching over 14 bases. The CDR3 has 15 amino acids. Germline V gene data show CDR1 as WNHNN and CDR2 as SYGVQD (reference sequence). The V segment lost 2 bases and the J segment 6 bases; nucleotides outside the gene matches: 1. The CDR3, as DNA: TGCGCCAGCAGTGAGGGGACTAGCGGGAGTGATACGCAGTATTTT. Protein sequence: CASSEGTSGSDTQYF.

This chain links TRBV9 with TRBJ2-1; D is possibly TRBD2 (6 bases). The CDR3 covers 16 residues. V was clipped by 5 bases and J by 2 bases, with 17 bases between them. The V gene's germline CDR1 is SGDLS and CDR2 YYNGEE. The CDR3: CASSENSGRTYNEQFF. CDR3 sequence (DNA): TGTGCCAGCAGTGAAAATAGCGGTCGTACCTACAATGAGCAGTTCTTC.

The chain carries TRBV25-1 and TRBJ2-3; D unresolved. CDR3 length: 10 amino acids. The V gene lost 11 bases and the J gene lost 3 bases, with 6 bases spanning the gap. From germline, CDR1 is MGHDK and CDR2 SYGVNS. The CDR3 loop is CAPSTDTQYF. The CDR3, as DNA: TGTGCCCCCTCTACAGATACGCAGTATTTT.

In its sample, this clone was seen once. Written as DNA, the CDR3 is TGTGCCAGCAGTTACTCACCAGCGGGAGCGAATGAGCAGTTCTTC. This sequence encodes CASSYSPAGANEQFF. V gene TRBV6-6 combines with J gene TRBJ2-1; 8 bases agree with TRBD2. V shed 0 bases and J 7 bases; nucleotides not matched to a gene: 5. The CDR3 has 15 residues. The V gene's germline CDR1 is MNHNY and CDR2 SVGAGI (reference sequence).

The gene calls are TRBV5-1 and TRBJ2-2, with a possible D match to TRBD2 (6 bases). CDR1 and CDR2 (germline): SGHRS, YFSETQ. V was clipped by 4 bases and J by 1 base, with 14 bases between them. The CDR3 runs 16 residues. DNA of the CDR3: TGCGCCAGCAGCCCGCAACCAGCGGGGAACACCGGGGAGCTGTTTTTT. Residues: CASSPQPAGNTGELFF.

The chain employs TRBV9 and TRBJ1-1; D remains ambiguous. The germline V gene encodes CDR1 SGDLS and CDR2 YYNGEE. Trimming cost V 2 bases and J 4 bases, with 12 bases left between them. The CDR3 length is 14 residues. As DNA, the CDR3 is TGTGCCAGCAGCGTGCACGGGGTTTCCACTGAAGCTTTCTTT. Translated: CASSVHGVSTEAFF.

The CDR3 loop is CASSLEPGTDEQFF. CDR3 coding DNA: TGTGCCAGCAGCTTAGAACCCGGGACAGATGAGCAGTTCTTC. This chain joins TRBV7-7 and TRBJ2-1, with 7 bases matching TRBD1. J was trimmed by 8 bases and V by 1 base; bases with no gene match: 5. This CDR3 has 14 amino acids. Germline V lookup: CDR1 SSHAT, CDR2 FNYEAQ (reference sequence). The variable domain in full, completed from reference TRBV7-7 and TRBJ2-1, reads GAGVSQSPRYKVTKRGQDVTLRCDPISSHATLYWYQQALGQGPEFLTYFNYEAQPDKSGLPSDRFSAERPEGSISTLTIQRTEQRDSAMYRCASSLEPGTDEQFFGPGTRLTVL.

V and J are TRBV4-2 and TRBJ1-3; D unresolved. V dropped 3 bases and J dropped 0 bases, with 9 bases sitting between them. Looked up from germline, CDR1 is LGHNA and CDR2 is YNFKEQ. The CDR3 covers 15 residues. CDR3: CASSQRVFSGNTIYF. Here the CDR3 DNA reads TGTGCCAGCAGCCAGCGGGTCTTCTCTGGAAACACCATATATTTT.

This clone occurred a few times. The chain combines TRBV19 with TRBJ1-5, with 10 bases fitting TRBD1. CDR3 length: 16 amino acids. V gave up 7 bases and J gave up 5 bases; unmatched junction bases: 11. Germline-derived CDR1 and CDR2 are LNHDA and SQIVND (reference sequence). In DNA form, the CDR3 reads TGTGCCAGTACCCCTTGGGGGACAGGGGTCTATCAGCCCCAGCATTTT. This codes for CASTPWGTGVYQPQHF.

This clone was seen a few times. The chain links TRBV4-2 to TRBJ2-7; D unresolved. Per the germline V gene, CDR1 is LGHNA and CDR2 is YNFKEQ. The CDR3 spans 12 residues. V was cut by 5 bases and J by 2 bases, with 7 bases left in between. CDR3 in amino acids: CASSFSAYEQYF. As DNA, the CDR3 is TGTGCCAGCAGCTTTTCAGCCTACGAGCAGTACTTC.

The genes are TRBV29-1 and TRBJ2-1; TRBD1 agrees at 9 bases. V lost 6 bases, J lost 9 bases, and 6 bases stayed unmatched. The CDR3 totals 12 residues. The germline V gene has CDR1 SQVTM and CDR2 ANQGSEA. CDR3 loop: CSVNTGGVEQFF. The CDR3 DNA reads as TGCAGCGTCAATACAGGGGGCGTTGAGCAGTTCTTC.

By proportion, this clone is large. The rearrangement uses TRBV27 and TRBJ2-7; no definite D call. This CDR3 has 12 amino acids. The V and J ends lost 8 bases and 0 bases respectively, with 8 bases between them. CDR1 MNHEY and CDR2 SMNVEV come from the germline V gene (reference sequence). The CDR3 spells CASLSNSYEQYF. In DNA form, the CDR3 reads TGTGCCAGCTTGAGCAACTCCTACGAGCAGTACTTC.

The V and J genes are TRBV27 and TRBJ2-7, with 11 positions matching TRBD2. Per germline, CDR1 MNHEY and CDR2 SMNVEV (reference sequence). With V trimmed by 1 base and J by 4 bases, 6 bases remained unmatched. This CDR3 has 16 amino acids. The CDR3 DNA reads as TGTGCCAGCAGTTTATTACCGGGACTAGCGGTATACGAGCAGTACTTC. It is translated as CASSLLPGLAVYEQYF.

The rearrangement joins TRBV4-1 to TRBJ1-4; no clear D. The V end lost 3 bases, the J end lost 8 bases, and 19 bases lay between the germline ends. The CDR3 is 16 amino acids. Germline V CDR1 and CDR2: MGHRA, YSYEKL. The CDR3 sequence is CASSHGPFRMIEKLFF. DNA for the CDR3: TGCGCCAGCAGCCATGGGCCGTTCAGGATGATCGAAAAACTGTTTTTT.

A few counts support this clone. The CDR3 DNA follows: TGTGCCAGCAGCGTAGGAAGTAGCGGGAGTTTCGGGGAGCTGTTTTTT. Protein product: CASSVGSSGSFGELFF. The rearrangement links TRBV9 to TRBJ2-2, with 9 nucleotides matching TRBD2. V lost 0 bases to trimming and J lost 7 bases; unmatched junction nucleotides: 7. The CDR3 runs 16 residues. Germline V lookup: CDR1 SGDLS, CDR2 YYNGEE.

This chain uses TRBV14 with TRBJ2-7; D gene unclear. This CDR3 spans 13 amino acids. V gave up 4 bases and J gave up 6 bases, with 13 bases separating them. Germline V CDR1 and CDR2: SGHDN, FVKESK. CDR3 DNA: TGTGCCAGCAGCCCCTCTAGTTTGGGCGAGCAGTACTTC. Translation: CASSPSSLGEQYF.

This rearrangement joins TRBV10-3 to TRBJ2-1; tentative D call: TRBD2 (6 bases). The V end was cut by 6 bases, the J end by 3 bases, with 18 bases between. This CDR3 is built from 16 residues. Germline lookup yields CDR1 ENHRY and CDR2 SYGVKD. The CDR3 reads CAIRRGSLGDYNEQFF. CDR3 DNA: TGTGCCATCAGACGGGGGAGTCTGGGTGACTACAATGAGCAGTTCTTC.